These T cell receptor beta chains were read from a single sample in a study of blood T cell repertoires in COVID-19. Here immunoSEQ multiplex PCR was the method, and the copy in TCRdb shows in-frame clones only, minus some. Among more than 300,000 clones listed, roughly four fifths were seen once. The material sequenced was PBMCs or T cells enriched from blood (not recorded which). The receptors come from a woman aged 50 to 65 who had recovered from COVID-19. Both conserved end residues are part of each CDR3. D genes are given only for firm matches. Clone size appears in some rows only: once, few, many, or a class for an expanded clone.

clone_size,d_call,j_call,v_call,cdr3_aa,cdr3_nt
-,-,TRBJ1-1,TRBV7-9,CASSLVRQLDTEAFF,TGTGCCAGCAGCTTAGTCAGGCAGCTGGACACTGAAGCTTTCTTT
-,TRBD2,TRBJ2-2,TRBV7-8,CASSLGGLAGGELFF,TGTGCCAGCAGCTTAGGCGGACTAGCTGGGGGGGAGCTGTTTTTT
few,-,TRBJ2-7,TRBV4-1,CASSQDVSSYEQYF,TGCGCCAGCAGCCAAGATGTCTCGTCCTACGAGCAGTACTTC
-,-,TRBJ1-2,TRBV5-6,CASSLVQANYGYTF,TGTGCCAGCAGCTTGGTCCAGGCTAACTATGGCTACACCTTC
once,TRBD2,TRBJ2-3,TRBV2,CASSEALIAGITDTQYF,TGTGCCAGCAGTGAAGCGCTTATAGCGGGTATCACAGATACGCAGTATTTT
-,-,TRBJ2-2,TRBV7-2,CASSPPGQNTGELFF,TGTGCCAGCAGCCCCCCGGGACAGAACACCGGGGAGCTGTTTTTT
once,-,TRBJ2-3,TRBV7-2,CASSQGTISTDTQYF,TGTGCCAGCAGCCAAGGTACTATTAGCACAGATACGCAGTATTTT
-,-,TRBJ2-7,TRBV2,CASQFLNYEQYF,TGTGCCAGCCAATTCCTAAACTACGAGCAGTACTTC
-,-,TRBJ1-5,TRBV19,CASSTIGRGGNQPQHF,TGTGCCAGTAGTACCATTGGACGGGGTGGCAATCAGCCCCAGCATTTT
once,TRBD1,TRBJ1-2,TRBV3-1/TRBV3-2,CASSQPTIDRGYGYTF,TGTGCCAGCAGCCAACCAACTATCGACAGGGGCTATGGCTACACCTTC
-,-,TRBJ2-7,TRBV6-5,CASSYSWRQAYEQYF,TGTGCCAGCAGTTACTCTTGGAGACAGGCCTACGAGCAGTACTTC
once,TRBD2,TRBJ2-5,TRBV19,CASSSGLAGAQETQYF,TGTGCCAGTAGTTCGGGACTAGCGGGAGCCCAAGAGACCCAGTACTTC
few,TRBD1,TRBJ2-1,TRBV19,CASSPSTGRSYNEQFF,TGTGCCAGTAGCCCCTCGACAGGGCGCTCCTACAATGAGCAGTTCTTC
-,-,TRBJ2-7,TRBV7-9,CASRLNRDTYEQYF,TGTGCCAGCAGACTAAACAGGGACACCTACGAGCAGTACTTC
-,TRBD1,TRBJ1-3,TRBV6-6,CASSPPWRGPVSGNTIYF,TGTGCCAGCAGTCCCCCGTGGAGGGGGCCAGTCTCTGGAAACACCATATATTTT
-,-,TRBJ2-1,TRBV27,CASSREMAYNEQFF,TGTGCCAGCTCACGGGAGATGGCCTACAATGAGCAGTTCTTC
-,-,TRBJ1-4,TRBV7-9,CASSLTGPPTNEKLFF,TGTGCCAGCAGCTTAACAGGGCCACCAACTAATGAAAAACTGTTTTTT
-,TRBD1,TRBJ1-2,TRBV5-1,CASSQGALGYTF,TGCGCCAGCAGTCAGGGGGCACTCGGCTACACCTTC
-,-,TRBJ1-1,TRBV14,CASSQDPVTAAFF,TGTGCCAGCAGCCAAGATCCGGTGACTGCCGCTTTCTTT
-,TRBD2,TRBJ2-5,TRBV7-2,CASSPGTSGRGETQYF,TGTGCCAGCAGCCCAGGGACTAGCGGGAGGGGAGAGACCCAGTACTTC